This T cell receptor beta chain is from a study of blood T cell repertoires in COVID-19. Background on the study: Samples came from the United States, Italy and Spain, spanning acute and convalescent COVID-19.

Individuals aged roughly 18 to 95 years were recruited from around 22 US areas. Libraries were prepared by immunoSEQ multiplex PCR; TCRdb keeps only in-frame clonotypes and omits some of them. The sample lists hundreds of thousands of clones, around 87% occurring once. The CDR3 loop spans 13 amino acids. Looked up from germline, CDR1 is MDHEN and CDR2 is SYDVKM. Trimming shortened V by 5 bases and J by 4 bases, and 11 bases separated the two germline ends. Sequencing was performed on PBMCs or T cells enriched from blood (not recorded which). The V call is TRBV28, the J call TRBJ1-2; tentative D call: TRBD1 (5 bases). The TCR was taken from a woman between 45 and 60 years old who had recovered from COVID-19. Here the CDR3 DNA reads TGTGCCAGCAGTCACAGGAACTCCTATGGCTACACCTTC. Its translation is CASSHRNSYGYTF.